This is a list of T cell receptor beta chains from one sample in a study of T cells in Graves' hyperthyroidism and ophthalmopathy. One entry per CDR3 protein, called by TCRdb with MiXCR from the multiplex PCR reads. There are about 590,000 distinct CDR3 sequences in the sample; 12% to 15% occur only once, and about 7% lies in the top ten. Sequencing used blood. The receptors derive from a woman aged 18-29 years with Graves' ophthalmopathy. Both conserved end residues are part of each CDR3. The D gene is left open where the match is weak. Size values are once, few and many counts, or a class for expanded clones, and some rows have none.

cdr3_nt | cdr3_aa | v_call | clone_size | j_call | d_call
TGTGCCAGCAGTCCTTCCCTCCCAAACATTCAGTACTTC | CASSPSLPNIQYF | TRBV12-3/TRBV12-4 | many | TRBJ2-4 | -
TGTGCCAGCAGACCCGACTGGACCGGGGAGCTGTTTTTT | CASRPDWTGELFF | TRBV2 | many | TRBJ2-2 | -
TGTGCCAGCAGCTTAGTCCGGGACAGGGCCTACGAGCAGTACTTC | CASSLVRDRAYEQYF | TRBV7-9 | few | TRBJ2-7 | TRBD1
TGCGCCAGCAGCTTGGGGCAGCTCTCCTACGAGCAGTACTTC | CASSLGQLSYEQYF | TRBV5-1 | many | TRBJ2-7 | -
TGTGCCAGCAATCTTCTAGGAGGGAAGAATGAAAAACTGTTTTTT | CASNLLGGKNEKLFF | TRBV6-1 | few | TRBJ1-4 | -
TGTGCCAGCAGCGGTAGCGGGAGTTATGAGCAGTTCTTC | CASSGSGSYEQFF | TRBV4-2 | - | TRBJ2-1 | TRBD2
TGTGCCAGCTCACCAGGCCGGCACCAAGAGACCCAGTACTTC | CASSPGRHQETQYF | TRBV18 | - | TRBJ2-5 | -
TGTGCCTCGACAGGGTTGAACACTGAAGCTTTCTTT | CASTGLNTEAFF | TRBV5-4 | - | TRBJ1-1 | TRBD1
TGCAGTGCTAGTAGGCCAGGAATTGGCTACACCTTC | CSASRPGIGYTF | TRBV20-1 | - | TRBJ1-2 | -
TGTGCCAGCAGTTTTGGAGGCGACAGGGGCAATCAGCCCCAGCATTTT | CASSFGGDRGNQPQHF | TRBV12-3/TRBV12-4 | many | TRBJ1-5 | TRBD1
TGTGCCAGCAGCTTAAAGGGTGGCAATCAGCCCCAGCATTTT | CASSLKGGNQPQHF | TRBV7-9 | many | TRBJ1-5 | -
TGTGCCATCAGACCTGGGCTTAGCACAGATACGCAGTATTTT | CAIRPGLSTDTQYF | TRBV10-3 | - | TRBJ2-3 | -
TGTGCCAGCAGTTTAAACCCTCGGGCAACTGAAGCTTTCTTT | CASSLNPRATEAFF | TRBV12-3/TRBV12-4 | many | TRBJ1-1 | -
TGCAGCGTTGGTACTAGCGGGTTCAATGAGCAGTTCTTC | CSVGTSGFNEQFF | TRBV29-1 | many | TRBJ2-1 | TRBD2
TGTGCCAGCAGCGGACTAGCGGGAGGGTCCTACAATGAGCAGTTCTTC | CASSGLAGGSYNEQFF | TRBV7-2 | many | TRBJ2-1 | TRBD2
TGTGCCACCAGTGATTTGAAGGGGATCGGGGAGCTGTTTTTT | CATSDLKGIGELFF | TRBV24-1 | - | TRBJ2-2 | -
TGTGCCAGCAGCGCGACAGGGCGGGGTGAAAAACTGTTTTTT | CASSATGRGEKLFF | TRBV9 | - | TRBJ1-4 | TRBD1
TGTGCCAGCAGCGTGGCCAGCGGGAGCCTCGGCAATGAGCAGTTCTTC | CASSVASGSLGNEQFF | TRBV9 | few | TRBJ2-1 | TRBD2
TGTGCCAGCAGCTTGGAAAGGTTCAACACTGAAGCTTTCTTT | CASSLERFNTEAFF | TRBV5-6 | - | TRBJ1-1 | -
TGTGCCAGCAGTGAGCGGCTAGCCAAAAACATTCAGTACTTC | CASSERLAKNIQYF | TRBV6-1 | many | TRBJ2-4 | -
TGCAGTGCTAGAGGAGCCGATTATAGCAATCAGCCCCAGCATTTT | CSARGADYSNQPQHF | TRBV20-1 | many | TRBJ1-5 | -
TGCAGTGCCCTAAATCCCCCGTTGAACACTGAAGCTTTCTTT | CSALNPPLNTEAFF | TRBV20-1 | many | TRBJ1-1 | -
TGTGCCTGGTTCCCGGGACAGGGGGTAGATGGCTACACCTTC | CAWFPGQGVDGYTF | TRBV30 | many | TRBJ1-2 | TRBD1
TGTGCCTCACGACGGCGGTTAGCTAACTATGGCTACACCTTC | CASRRRLANYGYTF | TRBV6-1 | many | TRBJ1-2 | -
TGTGCCAGCAGCTTGGGCGGGCGGGGCGGAGTGTCACCCCTCCACTTT | CASSLGGRGGVSPLHF | TRBV5-4 | few | TRBJ1-6 | -
TGTGCCAGCAGCGGACTAGGGTTAGGCGGGGAGCTGTTTTTT | CASSGLGLGGELFF | TRBV7-9 | few | TRBJ2-2 | TRBD2
TGTGCCAGCAGTCCCGCCGGCAGGGGACTCCGAAGGAGCACTGAAGCTTTCTTT | CASSPAGRGLRRSTEAFF | TRBV12-3/TRBV12-4 | many | TRBJ1-1 | -
TGTGCCAGCAGCCGGACAGGGGGCGCGTCCTATGGCTACACCTTC | CASSRTGGASYGYTF | TRBV27 | many | TRBJ1-2 | TRBD1
TGCGCCAGCAGCCAAACTAGCGGGAGCTGGATGAACAATGAGCAGTTCTTC | CASSQTSGSWMNNEQFF | TRBV4-3 | - | TRBJ2-1 | TRBD2
TGTGCCAGCAGTTATCTGGCGGCGGCGGGGGAGCTGTTTTTT | CASSYLAAAGELFF | TRBV6-2/TRBV6-3 | many | TRBJ2-2 | -
TGTGCCAGCAGCCTTCCTGACCATCGTTGGTCCTCCGGGCGGGAGACCCAGTACTTC | CASSLPDHRWSSGRETQYF | TRBV5-5 | few | TRBJ2-5 | -
TGTGCCAGCAGCCTTACAGGGGGCGCTGGGGGCTACACCTTC | CASSLTGGAGGYTF | TRBV2 | few | TRBJ1-2 | TRBD1
TGTGCCAGCAGTTATTCCTCGACTAGCGGCCCCTACGAGCAGTACTTC | CASSYSSTSGPYEQYF | TRBV6-2/TRBV6-3 | many | TRBJ2-7 | TRBD2
TGTGCCTGGAGCGGGACTAGCTATGAGCAGTTCTTC | CAWSGTSYEQFF | TRBV30 | few | TRBJ2-1 | TRBD2
TGTGCCTGGAAGCTTCTGGCGGGAGAAGATACGCAGTATTTT | CAWKLLAGEDTQYF | TRBV30 | few | TRBJ2-3 | TRBD2
TGTGCCAGCAGTGAAGGCAAGAACACTGAAGCTTTCTTT | CASSEGKNTEAFF | TRBV6-1 | few | TRBJ1-1 | -
TGTGCCAGCAGCGAGGGGACAGCTACCATCCACGAGCAGTACTTC | CASSEGTATIHEQYF | TRBV11-2 | many | TRBJ2-7 | TRBD1
TGTGCCAGCAGTTTCTTCGGGACGGAAGATGAAAAACTGTTTTTT | CASSFFGTEDEKLFF | TRBV12-3/TRBV12-4 | many | TRBJ1-4 | -
TGTGCCAGCAGTCCCGGACAGAATGAAGCTTTCTTT | CASSPGQNEAFF | TRBV28 | many | TRBJ1-1 | -
TGTGCCAGCTACCAATTCACAGGAAACACTGAAGCTTTCTTT | CASYQFTGNTEAFF | TRBV6-2/TRBV6-3 | many | TRBJ1-1 | -
TGTGCCAGCTCACCGGGACAGGGGACACTCGGAGATACGCAGTATTTT | CASSPGQGTLGDTQYF | TRBV18 | - | TRBJ2-3 | TRBD1
TGTGCCAGCAGAACAGGGGGCGCACGAGAGAACACTGAAGCTTTCTTT | CASRTGGARENTEAFF | TRBV6-1 | few | TRBJ1-1 | TRBD1
TGTGCCAGCAGGACTGACAGGGTATCCTACAATGAGCAGTTCTTC | CASRTDRVSYNEQFF | TRBV6-2/TRBV6-3 | few | TRBJ2-1 | TRBD1
TGTGCCAGTAGTAACCCGGGGACAGGGACTAATGAGCAGTTCTTC | CASSNPGTGTNEQFF | TRBV19 | - | TRBJ2-1 | TRBD1
TGTGCCAGCAGTGAAAGGGAGCTCCCTGTTAATCAGCCCCAGCATTTT | CASSERELPVNQPQHF | TRBV6-1 | many | TRBJ1-5 | -
TGTGCCAGCAGCTTAGTACCAGATACGCAGTATTTT | CASSLVPDTQYF | TRBV7-9 | - | TRBJ2-3 | -
TGCGCCAGCAGCCAGAGGAGCAACTCCTACAATGAGCAGTTCTTC | CASSQRSNSYNEQFF | TRBV4-1 | few | TRBJ2-1 | -
TGTGCCAGCAGCGTATTTGTGGGAGGGCCGACCGGGGAGCTGTTTTTT | CASSVFVGGPTGELFF | TRBV9 | once | TRBJ2-2 | TRBD2
TGTGCCAGCAGCTTATCGCGAGGCGGGCTGGCCGATAGCGAGCAGTACTTC | CASSLSRGGLADSEQYF | TRBV7-9 | many | TRBJ2-7 | -
TGTGCCAGCAGCTTAGCTCCCCAGAGCTCCTACGAGCAGTACTTC | CASSLAPQSSYEQYF | TRBV11-1 | many | TRBJ2-7 | -